Presented here are 10 T cell receptor beta chains from one specimen sequenced in a study of cytomegalovirus exposure and HLA in healthy donors. It was with 60 Vbeta and 13 Jbeta primers that the PCR ran. The assay was immunoSEQ multiplex PCR, and TCRdb's table has in-frame clones only and misses some. The sample contains about 120,000 clones, 81% of which appear only once. Source material: PBMCs. Receptor source: a woman in her twenties or thirties in good health and CMV-seronegative.

The chain couples TRBV28 to TRBJ2-5; 14 bases match TRBD2. The J segment lost 5 bases and the V segment lost 5 bases, leaving 16 bases of the junction unmatched. The CDR3 is made up of 19 amino acids. CDR1 and CDR2 from the germline V gene are MDHEN and SYDVKM. The CDR3 loop reads CASSIPGDGLAGGGETQYF. The CDR3 DNA follows: TGTGCCAGCAGTATACCGGGGGATGGACTAGCGGGAGGAGGGGAGACCCAGTACTTC.

The J gene is TRBJ2-1, the V gene TRBV27, with 9 bases fitting TRBD2. Germline V gene lookup returns CDR1 MNHEY and CDR2 SMNVEV (reference sequence). With 10 bases clipped from V and 0 bases from J, the junction kept 7 bases outside the gene matches. This CDR3 is built from 15 residues. CDR3 sequence reads: CATLSGGSSYNEQFF. The DNA for the CDR3 is TGTGCCACCTTGAGCGGGGGGAGCTCCTACAATGAGCAGTTCTTC.

The chain is built from TRBV6-4 and TRBJ2-1; maybe TRBD2 (6 bases). The V gene's germline CDR1 is MRHNA and CDR2 SNTAGT. V lost 4 bases and J 5 bases, leaving 12 bases between the germline ends. The CDR3 sequence is 14 residues long. CDR3 coding DNA: TGTGCCAGCAGTGCGGGGACTCCCAACAATGAGCAGTTCTTC. It specifies CASSAGTPNNEQFF.

The chain recombines TRBV5-4 with TRBJ2-6, with 7 positions matching TRBD1. The CDR3 contains 20 residues. The J segment lost 0 bases and the V segment lost 3 bases, leaving 15 bases of the junction unmatched. Germline CDR1 is SGHNT and CDR2 is YYREEE (reference sequence). As DNA, the CDR3 is TGTGCCAGCAGCTCAGGTCCGGGACAGAATACGATCTCTGGGGCCAACGTCCTGACTTTC. Its protein product is CASSSGPGQNTISGANVLTF.

The chain has TRBV27 and TRBJ1-6; possible D gene TRBD1, 6 bases. The V gene lost 7 bases and the J gene lost 7 bases, with 11 bases spanning the gap. CDR3 length: 13 amino acids. Per germline, CDR1 MNHEY and CDR2 SMNVEV (reference sequence). Written as DNA, the CDR3 is TGTGCCAGCATGGGGGACACAAATTCACCCCTCCACTTT. It codes for CASMGDTNSPLHF.

The genes are TRBV5-1 and TRBJ2-1; D uncertain. The CDR3 consists of 14 residues. Trimming removed 4 bases at V and 0 bases at J, with 8 bases between. Germline V gene lookup returns CDR1 SGHRS and CDR2 YFSETQ. The DNA for the CDR3 is TGCGCCAGCAGCGAGCCAAGCTCCTACAATGAGCAGTTCTTC. This encodes CASSEPSSYNEQFF.

The chain combines TRBV5-1 with TRBJ2-3; 7 positions agree with TRBD1. V shed 0 bases, J shed 3 bases, and the junction held 10 bases outside the gene matches. This CDR3 has 17 amino acids. Germline CDR1 SGHRS, CDR2 YFSETQ. CDR3 loop: CASSLDRGVVVTDTQYF. The CDR3 nucleotides read TGCGCCAGCAGCTTGGACAGGGGAGTGGTGGTTACAGATACGCAGTATTTT.

This chain links TRBV7-2 with TRBJ2-7, with a possible D match to TRBD1 (5 bases). CDR3 length: 15 amino acids. V gave up 5 bases and J gave up 6 bases, with 20 bases separating them. CDR1 and CDR2 from the germline V gene are SGHTA and FQGNSA. The CDR3 spells CASSARVHQGGEQYF. CDR3 DNA: TGTGCCAGCAGCGCCAGAGTTCATCAGGGTGGCGAGCAGTACTTC.

V and J are TRBV7-6 and TRBJ2-5, with a possible D match to TRBD2 (6 bases). Near its end, the DNA agrees better with TRBJ2-7, so the J call may be wrong. Germline loops: CDR1 SGHVS, CDR2 FNYEAQ. This CDR3 spans 13 amino acids. The DNA of the CDR3 is TGTGCCAGCAGCTTAGCTTTAGCGGACGAGCAGTACTTC. Protein: CASSLALADEQYF.

The rearrangement joins TRBV6-5 to TRBJ2-7; 9 positions match TRBD2. The ends lost 6 bases at V and 8 bases at J; junction bases unmatched: 5. The CDR3 covers 12 residues. The germline CDR1 and CDR2 sequences are MNHEY and SVGAGI. CDR3 bases: TGTGCCAGCAGCGCGGGACTAGCAAAGCAGTACTTC. Amino acid sequence: CASSAGLAKQYF.